This entry describes one T cell receptor beta chain. V lost 1 base to trimming and J lost 5 bases; unmatched junction nucleotides: 5. CDR3 size: 15 residues. Germline V gives CDR1 SGHTA, CDR2 FQGNSA. Under the authors' procedure: By means of reference gene primer amplification, nucleated cell counts were estimated. TCRdb's copy holds only in-frame clones and misses some; the assay was immunoSEQ multiplex PCR. V and J calls and clone size are as listed in that table; D and trimming were resolved from the DNA. Among some 260,000 clones listed, about 85% were seen once. The sample originates from a study of blood T cell repertoires in COVID-19. About the research overall: Acute and convalescent COVID-19 specimens originated in the United States, Italy and Spain. T cells, B-cell-depleted T cells, or PBMCs supplied cDNA or gDNA.

The genes are TRBV7-2 and TRBJ2-1; 7 positions agree with TRBD2. Input material: peripheral blood. This TCR came from a man aged 18 to 35 with active or convalescent COVID-19. In nucleotides, the CDR3 is TGTGCCAGCAGCTTAGGACTAGCCCCCCACAATGAGCAGTTCTTC. Amino acid sequence: CASSLGLAPHNEQFF.